The 7 T cell receptor beta chains in this list originate from one sample, sequenced in a study of Graves' ophthalmopathy and Graves' hyperthyroidism. RNA transcripts were the template, and TCR beta CDR3 regions were amplified from them. First-round RT-PCR used HTBI primers; second-round multiplex PCR followed. TCRdb called the multiplex PCR reads again in MiXCR, with one record for every CDR3 protein. The sample has around 600,000 distinct CDR3 sequences; roughly 41% are singletons. The sequencing sample was made of peripheral blood. These receptors were collected from an adult man with Graves' ophthalmopathy.

This clonotype occurred a few times. The genes are TRBV14 and TRBJ1-5; tentatively, D is TRBD1 (5 bases). Germline lookup yields CDR1 SGHDN and CDR2 FVKESK. The CDR3 loop spans 15 amino acids. The V and J ends lost 11 bases and 0 bases respectively, with 17 bases between them. This chain's CDR3 is CAWSSQEYSNQPQHF. As DNA, the CDR3 is TGTGCCTGGAGCTCACAGGAGTATAGCAATCAGCCCCAGCATTTT.

The chain is built from TRBV29-1 and TRBJ1-2; D might be TRBD1 (6 bases). CDR1 is SQVTM and CDR2 is ANQGSEA in the germline V gene. Trimming shortened V by 6 bases and J by 9 bases, and 11 bases separated the two germline ends. This CDR3 is 10 amino acids long. The CDR3 sequence: CSVLDRSYTF. For the CDR3, the DNA is TGCAGCGTCCTTGACAGGAGCTACACCTTC. The full variable domain, in which reference TRBV29-1 and TRBJ1-2 provide the parts outside the CDR3, is SAVISQKPSRDICQRGTSLTIQCQVDSQVTMMFWYRQQPGQSLTLIATANQGSEATYESGFVIDKFPISRPNLTFSTLTVSNMSPEDSSIYLCSVLDRSYTFGSGTRLTVV.

This clonotype was recorded at least ten times. The chain is built from TRBV9 and TRBJ2-2; 10 bases are a match to TRBD2. The length of the CDR3 is 16 residues. V was clipped by 1 base and J by 5 bases; unmatched bases: 5. From germline, CDR1 is SGDLS and CDR2 YYNGEE. This CDR3 reads CASSVQAGGPTGELFF. The CDR3 DNA is TGTGCCAGCAGCGTACAAGCGGGAGGGCCAACCGGGGAGCTGTTTTTT.

This clonotype was observed many times. The chain has TRBV7-7 and TRBJ2-2, with 9 bases that match TRBD2. After removal of 2 bases from V and 4 bases from J, the junction contained 8 bases not matched to a gene. CDR1 is SSHAT, CDR2 FNYEAQ, per germline (reference sequence). The CDR3 is 17 residues long. The CDR3 loop reads CASSLLAGAPGTGELFF. The CDR3 DNA reads TGTGCCAGCAGCTTATTAGCGGGAGCTCCAGGCACCGGGGAGCTGTTTTTT. Full variable domain (rest looked up from reference TRBV7-7 and TRBJ2-2): GAGVSQSPRYKVTKRGQDVTLRCDPISSHATLYWYQQALGQGPEFLTYFNYEAQPDKSGLPSDRFSAERPEGSISTLTIQRTEQRDSAMYRCASSLLAGAPGTGELFFGEGSRLTVL.

As regards this clonotype: This sequence may be a read error, since a much larger clone differs from it by one base. The chain joins TRBV4-3 to TRBJ2-5; D may be TRBD2 (5 bases). In germline, CDR1 is LGHNA, CDR2 YSLEER. The CDR3 spans 16 residues. CDR3 sequence (DNA): TGCGCCAGCAGCCAAGATCCCGGGATGGGTCGAGAGGCCCAGTACTTC. Translating gives CASSQDPGMGREAQYF.

V is TRBV12-3 or TRBV12-4 and J is TRBJ1-5; D is uncertain. V lost 5 bases and J lost 2, with 13 bases in between. The CDR3 totals 15 residues. The CDR3 is CASSEQYGRNQPQHF. DNA of the CDR3: TGTGCCAGCAGTGAACAATACGGGCGCAATCAGCCCCAGCATTTT.

The V and J genes are TRBV20-1 and TRBJ2-5; 8 positions match TRBD2. This CDR3 contains 13 residues. Germline CDR1 is DFQATT and CDR2 is SNEGSKA (reference sequence). Here the CDR3 reads CRGPGREQETQYF. The CDR3 DNA follows: TGCAGGGGCCCCGGGAGGGAACAAGAGACCCAGTACTTC.